This T cell receptor beta chain was sequenced in a study of cytomegalovirus exposure and HLA in healthy donors. Worth noting for this clone: Its specificity is unknown.

The germline gives CDR1 SGHNT, CDR2 YYREEE (reference sequence). The CDR3 sequence is 15 residues long. Trimming cost V 5 bases and J 1 base; bases outside gene matches: 4. Study outcomes and limitations: Later analysis revealed greater clonal expansion in HLA-associated TCR beta chains than in equally common others. Some highly shared sequence variants likely arose as a pipeline artifact.

PCR involved 60 Vbeta and 13 Jbeta primers. TCRdb keeps only in-frame clones here, not all; method: immunoSEQ multiplex PCR. The data show under 200,000 clones, more than 70% seen once. Sequenced input: PBMCs. The receptor comes from a male donor in good health and CMV-seronegative. The rearrangement uses TRBV5-4 and TRBJ2-5, with TRBD2 matching 11 bases. The CDR3 nucleotides read TGTGCCAGCAGGCAAACTAGCGGGGGCCAAGAGACCCAGTACTTC. This codes for CASRQTSGGQETQYF.